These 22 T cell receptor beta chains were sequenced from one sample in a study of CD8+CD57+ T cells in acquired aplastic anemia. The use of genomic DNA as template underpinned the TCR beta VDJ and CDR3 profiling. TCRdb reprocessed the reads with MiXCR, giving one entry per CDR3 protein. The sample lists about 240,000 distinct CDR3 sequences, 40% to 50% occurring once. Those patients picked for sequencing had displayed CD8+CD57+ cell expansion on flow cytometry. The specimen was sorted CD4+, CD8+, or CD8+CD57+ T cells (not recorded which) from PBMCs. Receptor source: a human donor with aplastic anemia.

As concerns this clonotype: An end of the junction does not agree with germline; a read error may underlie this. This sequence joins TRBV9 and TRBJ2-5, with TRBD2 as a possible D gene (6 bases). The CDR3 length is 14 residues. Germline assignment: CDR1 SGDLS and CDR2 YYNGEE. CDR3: CASSARGERETQHF. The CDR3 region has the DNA TGTGCCAGCAGCGCCCGCGGGGAAAGGGAGACCCAGCACTTC.

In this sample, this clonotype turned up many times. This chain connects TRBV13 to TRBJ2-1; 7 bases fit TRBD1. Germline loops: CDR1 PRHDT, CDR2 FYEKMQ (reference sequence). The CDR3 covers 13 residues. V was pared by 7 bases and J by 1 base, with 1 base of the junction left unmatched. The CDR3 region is CASTGQSYNEQFF. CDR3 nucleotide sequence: TGTGCCAGCACGGGACAGTCCTACAATGAGCAGTTCTTC.

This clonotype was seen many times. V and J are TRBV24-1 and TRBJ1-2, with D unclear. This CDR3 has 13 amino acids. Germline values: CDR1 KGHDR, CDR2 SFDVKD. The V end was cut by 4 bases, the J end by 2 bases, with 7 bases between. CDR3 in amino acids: CATSDTINYGYTF. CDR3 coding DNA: TGTGCCACCAGTGACACAATCAACTATGGCTACACCTTC.

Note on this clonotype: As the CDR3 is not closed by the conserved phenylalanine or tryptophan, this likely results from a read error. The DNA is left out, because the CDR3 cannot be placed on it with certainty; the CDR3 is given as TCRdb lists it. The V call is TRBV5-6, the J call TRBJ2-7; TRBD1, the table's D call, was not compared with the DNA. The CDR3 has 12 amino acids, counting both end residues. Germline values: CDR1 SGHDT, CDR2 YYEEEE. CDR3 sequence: CASSSGVIPPYS.

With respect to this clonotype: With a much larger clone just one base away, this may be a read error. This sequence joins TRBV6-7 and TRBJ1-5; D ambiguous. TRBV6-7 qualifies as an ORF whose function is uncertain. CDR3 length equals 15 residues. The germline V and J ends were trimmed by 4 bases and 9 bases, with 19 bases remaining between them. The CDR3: CASSSPGGGRVPQHF. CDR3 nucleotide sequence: TGTGCCAGCAGTTCCCCGGGTGGAGGGCGGGTGCCCCAGCATTTT.

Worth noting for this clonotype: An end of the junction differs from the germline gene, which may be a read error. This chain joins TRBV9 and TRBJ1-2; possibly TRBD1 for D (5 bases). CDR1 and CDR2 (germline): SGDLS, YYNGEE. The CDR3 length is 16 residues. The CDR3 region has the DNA TGTGCCAGCAGCGTAGCAGGGAGAACCGCTAACTATGGCTACGCCTTC. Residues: CASSVAGRTANYGYAF.

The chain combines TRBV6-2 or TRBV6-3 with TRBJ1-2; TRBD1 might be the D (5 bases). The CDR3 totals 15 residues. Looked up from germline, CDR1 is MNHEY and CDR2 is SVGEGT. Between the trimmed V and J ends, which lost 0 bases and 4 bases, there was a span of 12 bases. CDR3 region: CASSYSWGSSYGYTF. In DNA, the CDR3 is TGTGCCAGCAGTTACTCTTGGGGGTCCAGCTATGGCTACACCTTC.

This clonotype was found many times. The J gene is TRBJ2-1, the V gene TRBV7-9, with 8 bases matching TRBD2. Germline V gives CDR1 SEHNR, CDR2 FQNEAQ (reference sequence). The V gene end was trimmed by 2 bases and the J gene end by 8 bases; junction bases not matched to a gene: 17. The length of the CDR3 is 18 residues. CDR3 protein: CASSLLSRRGELRHEQFF. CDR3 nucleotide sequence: TGTGCCAGCAGCTTACTCTCGCGGCGGGGGGAGTTACGTCATGAGCAGTTCTTC. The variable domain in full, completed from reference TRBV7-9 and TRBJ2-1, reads DTGVSQNPRHKITKRGQNVTFRCDPISEHNRLYWYRQTLGQGPEFLTYFQNEAQLEKSRLLSDRFSAERPKGSFSTLEIQRTEQGDSAMYLCASSLLSRRGELRHEQFFGPGTRLTVL.

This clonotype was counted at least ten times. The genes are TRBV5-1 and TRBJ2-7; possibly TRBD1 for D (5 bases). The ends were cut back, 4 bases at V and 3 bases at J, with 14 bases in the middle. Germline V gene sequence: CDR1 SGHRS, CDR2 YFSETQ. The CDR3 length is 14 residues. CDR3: CASSEGSGFYEQYF. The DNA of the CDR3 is TGCGCCAGCAGCGAAGGGTCAGGGTTCTACGAGCAGTACTTC.

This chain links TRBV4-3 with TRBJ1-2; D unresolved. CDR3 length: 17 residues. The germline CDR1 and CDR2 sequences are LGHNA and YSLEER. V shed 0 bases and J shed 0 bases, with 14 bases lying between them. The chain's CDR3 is CASSQEKILNPNYGYTF. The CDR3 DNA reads TGCGCCAGCAGCCAAGAAAAAATCCTGAACCCTAACTATGGCTACACCTTC.

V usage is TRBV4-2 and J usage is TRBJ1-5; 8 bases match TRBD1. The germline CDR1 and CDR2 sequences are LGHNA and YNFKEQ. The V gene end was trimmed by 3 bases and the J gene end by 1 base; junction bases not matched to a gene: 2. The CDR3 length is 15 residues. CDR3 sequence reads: CASSQRTGSNQPQHF. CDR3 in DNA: TGTGCCAGCAGCCAGCGGACAGGGAGCAATCAGCCCCAGCATTTT.

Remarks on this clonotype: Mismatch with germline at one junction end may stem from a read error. CDR3 DNA: TGTGCCACCTTGGGGCAGGGCAGCGGGGAACTGTTTTTT. Protein sequence: CATLGQGSGELFF. The rearrangement uses TRBV15 and TRBJ2-2; the match to TRBD2 covers 7 bases. Germline V lookup: CDR1 LNHNV, CDR2 YYDKDF (reference sequence). The CDR3 has 13 amino acids.

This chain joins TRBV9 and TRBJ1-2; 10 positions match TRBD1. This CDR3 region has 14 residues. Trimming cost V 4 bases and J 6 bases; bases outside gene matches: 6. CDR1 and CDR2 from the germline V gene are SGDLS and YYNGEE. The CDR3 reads CASSPTTGGNGYTF. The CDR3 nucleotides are TGTGCCAGCAGCCCAACGACAGGGGGCAATGGCTACACCTTC.

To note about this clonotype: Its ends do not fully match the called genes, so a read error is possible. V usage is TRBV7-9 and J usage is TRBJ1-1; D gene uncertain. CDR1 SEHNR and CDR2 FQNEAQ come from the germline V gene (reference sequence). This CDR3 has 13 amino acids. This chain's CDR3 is CASSPEVPTKAFF. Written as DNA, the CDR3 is TGTGCCAGCAGCCCAGAGGTACCCACTAAAGCTTTCTTT.

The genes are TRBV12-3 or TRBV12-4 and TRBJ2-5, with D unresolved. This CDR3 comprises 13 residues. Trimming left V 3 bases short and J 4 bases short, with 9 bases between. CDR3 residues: CASSFLTGETQYF. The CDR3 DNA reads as TGTGCCAGCAGTTTTCTTACGGGAGAGACCCAGTACTTC.

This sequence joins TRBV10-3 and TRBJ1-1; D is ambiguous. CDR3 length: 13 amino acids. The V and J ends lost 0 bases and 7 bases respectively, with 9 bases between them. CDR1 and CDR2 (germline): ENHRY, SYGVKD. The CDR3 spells CAISESSDLEAFF. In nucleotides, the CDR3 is TGTGCCATCAGTGAGTCGAGTGACCTTGAAGCTTTCTTT.

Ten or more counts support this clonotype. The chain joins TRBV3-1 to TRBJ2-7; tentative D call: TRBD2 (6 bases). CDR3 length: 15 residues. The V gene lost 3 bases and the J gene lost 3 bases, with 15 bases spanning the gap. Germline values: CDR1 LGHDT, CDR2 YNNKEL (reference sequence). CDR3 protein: CASSQGGTAVYEQYF. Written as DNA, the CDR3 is TGTGCCAGCAGCCAGGGCGGGACGGCCGTCTACGAGCAGTACTTC.

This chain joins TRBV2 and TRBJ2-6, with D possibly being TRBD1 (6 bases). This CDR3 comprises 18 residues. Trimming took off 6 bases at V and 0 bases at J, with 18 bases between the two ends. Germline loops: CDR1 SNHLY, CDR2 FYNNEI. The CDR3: CASSQPRGHRSGANVLTF. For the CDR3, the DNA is TGTGCCAGCAGCCAACCCCGGGGACATCGCTCTGGGGCCAACGTCCTGACTTTC.

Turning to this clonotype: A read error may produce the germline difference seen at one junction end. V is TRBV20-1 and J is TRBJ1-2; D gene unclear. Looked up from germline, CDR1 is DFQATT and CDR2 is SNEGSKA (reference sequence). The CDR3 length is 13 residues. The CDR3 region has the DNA TGCAGTGCTAGAGTTGGAGGGAACTATCGCTACACCTTC. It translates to CSARVGGNYRYTF.

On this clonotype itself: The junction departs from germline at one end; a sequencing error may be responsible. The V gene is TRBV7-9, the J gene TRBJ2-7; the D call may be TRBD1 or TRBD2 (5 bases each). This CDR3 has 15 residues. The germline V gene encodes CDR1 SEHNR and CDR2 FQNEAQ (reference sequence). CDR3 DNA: TGTGCCGGCAGCTTAAGGGGCTCGCGAGACTACGAGCGGTACTTC. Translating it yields CAGSLRGSRDYERYF.

The CDR3 DNA reads as TGCAGTGCTAGAACGCGGGGGAACGATGGCTACACCTTC. Encoded protein: CSARTRGNDGYTF. The chain recombines TRBV20-1 with TRBJ1-2; D is possibly TRBD1 (5 bases). Looked up from germline, CDR1 is DFQATT and CDR2 is SNEGSKA (reference sequence). Trimming shortened V by 2 bases and J by 6 bases, and 13 bases separated the two germline ends. The length of the CDR3 is 13 residues.

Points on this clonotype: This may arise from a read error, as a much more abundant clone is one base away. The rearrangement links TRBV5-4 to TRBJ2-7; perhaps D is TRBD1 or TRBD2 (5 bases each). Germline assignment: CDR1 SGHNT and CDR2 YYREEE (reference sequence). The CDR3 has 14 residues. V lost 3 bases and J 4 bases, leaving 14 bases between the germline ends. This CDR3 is CASSSWDRPYEQYF. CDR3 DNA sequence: TGTGCCAGCAGCTCCTGGGACCGCCCATACGAGCAGTACTTC.